This TCR beta chain was captured by sequencing in a study of blood T cell repertoires in COVID-19. The overall study: Samples taken during acute and convalescent COVID-19 were collected in the United States, Italy and Spain. The analysed material was cDNA or gDNA that came from T cells, B-cell-depleted T cells, or PBMCs.

In the original processing: Amplification of reference gene primers was used by the study to estimate nucleated cell counts. Only in-frame clones appear in the TCRdb table, and some are missing; sequencing was by immunoSEQ multiplex PCR. The DNA was the basis for D and trimming; V, J and clone size are from that table. Of under 300,000 clones listed, 80% to 90% are singletons. The CDR3 has 15 amino acids. The V and J ends lost 4 bases and 8 bases respectively, with 18 bases between them. From germline, CDR1 is MNHEY and CDR2 SVGAGI. This clone was detected only a few times. The sample comprised peripheral blood. The rearrangement links TRBV6-5 to TRBJ1-5; D might be TRBD1 (6 bases). The TCR sequence derives from a man in his forties or fifties who had recovered from COVID-19. CDR3 bases: TGTGCCAGCAGTTCCCCCTACAGGGCTAGAAAGCCCCAGCATTTT. Its protein product is CASSSPYRARKPQHF.